A single sample is the source of the 24 T cell receptor beta chains below, sequenced in a study of shared clonotypes between healthy human individuals. Profiling relied on immunoSEQ multiplex PCR, and the TCRdb table lists in-frame clones only, not all of them. The sample yields around 200,000 clones, approximately 61% seen once. What was sequenced was memory CD4+ T cells sorted from blood. The subset: CD45RA-negative fraction. Receptors originate from a man aged 25-45 years in good health.

The CDR3, as DNA: TGTGCCAGCAGCTTAGGGGACCGGGCGGGGCAGCCCCAGCATTTT. Amino acids: CASSLGDRAGQPQHF. The rearrangement uses TRBV11-2 and TRBJ1-5, with D maybe TRBD1 (5 bases). V was clipped by 1 base and J by 7 bases, with 14 bases between them. Germline CDR1 SGHAT, CDR2 FQNNGV. CDR3 size: 15 residues.

The chain couples TRBV7-8 to TRBJ2-3, with D perhaps given as TRBD1 or TRBD2 (5 bases each). Trimming removed 3 bases from V and 14 bases from J, with 18 bases in between. The CDR3 covers 13 residues. Germline-derived CDR1 and CDR2 are SGHVS and FQNEAQ. CDR3 sequence (DNA): TGTGCCAGCAGCTTTACCGGGGCTTTGTCTTTGTATTTT. It yields the protein CASSFTGALSLYF.

The chain couples TRBV6-1 to TRBJ2-7; D not resolved. Germline V lookup: CDR1 MNHNS, CDR2 SASEGT. The CDR3 spans 13 residues. Deletions cut 5 bases from V and 2 bases from J, with 10 bases between. As DNA, the CDR3 is TGTGCCAGCAGTCCACGGGCAACCTACGAGCAGTACTTC. It translates to CASSPRATYEQYF.

The chain combines TRBV7-8 with TRBJ2-5; 9 bases fit TRBD1. The CDR3 has 15 residues. Unmatched junction bases numbered 3, after V lost 2 bases and J lost 2 bases. Germline V gene data show CDR1 as SGHVS and CDR2 as FQNEAQ. The DNA of the CDR3 is TGTGCCAGCAGCTTAAGGGACAGGGAGCAAGAGACCCAGTACTTC. Translation gives CASSLRDREQETQYF.

The chain employs TRBV5-1 and TRBJ2-1; TRBD2 agrees at 12 bases. Trimming at V came to 0 bases and at J to 9 bases, leaving 7 bases not matched to a gene. The CDR3 loop spans 16 amino acids. CDR1 and CDR2 from the germline V gene are SGHRS and YFSETQ. The CDR3 reads CASSLGLAGDKGEQFF. In DNA form, the CDR3 reads TGCGCCAGCAGCTTGGGACTAGCGGGGGACAAAGGTGAGCAGTTCTTC.

This clone was counted only a few times. V is TRBV7-2 and J is TRBJ2-1; a weak D match, TRBD1 (5 bases). V gave up 2 bases and J gave up 6 bases, with 11 bases separating them. The V gene's germline CDR1 is SGHTA and CDR2 FQGNSA. This CDR3 comprises 14 residues. The DNA for the CDR3 is TGTGCCAGCAGCTTACAGGGATTGCGCAATGAGCAGTTCTTC. It codes for CASSLQGLRNEQFF.

The chain joins TRBV5-1 to TRBJ2-5; TRBD2 matches 8 bases. V lost 5 bases, J lost 5 bases, and 11 bases stayed unmatched. The CDR3 is 15 amino acids. Germline lookup yields CDR1 SGHRS and CDR2 YFSETQ. The CDR3 region has the DNA TGCGCCAGCAGGAACGGGAGGGCCCTTTCGGAGACCCAGTACTTC. This sequence encodes CASRNGRALSETQYF.

The CDR3 sequence is CASSPGLSNSYNEQFF. In DNA form, the CDR3 reads TGTGCCAGCAGCCCTGGACTGTCGAATTCCTACAATGAGCAGTTCTTC. The rearrangement joins TRBV14 to TRBJ2-1, with D possibly being TRBD2 (5 bases). From germline, CDR1 is SGHDN and CDR2 FVKESK. Trimming took 4 bases from V and 1 from J, leaving 14 bases between them. The CDR3 consists of 16 residues.

The chain is built from TRBV2 and TRBJ2-4; 7 bases are shared with TRBD2. After removal of 4 bases from V and 12 bases from J, the junction contained 12 bases not matched to a gene. Per the germline V gene, CDR1 is SNHLY and CDR2 is FYNNEI. This CDR3 comprises 14 residues. This CDR3 is CASSALPLALGQYF. The CDR3 nucleotides are TGTGCCAGCAGTGCGCTCCCACTAGCGTTGGGTCAGTACTTC.

This clone was observed many times. The V and J genes are TRBV5-1 and TRBJ2-1; perhaps TRBD1 as D (6 bases). The CDR3 spans 16 residues. In germline, CDR1 is SGHRS, CDR2 YFSETQ. With 4 bases removed from V and 9 bases from J, the gap between germline ends came to 23 bases. CDR3 protein: CASSPRDGWDKAEQFF. Here the CDR3 DNA reads TGCGCCAGCAGCCCTAGGGACGGATGGGACAAGGCTGAGCAGTTCTTC.

This clone was seen a few times. V usage is TRBV6-4 and J usage is TRBJ2-1; TRBD2 agrees at 11 bases. Germline lookup yields CDR1 MRHNA and CDR2 SNTAGT. The CDR3 is 15 amino acids. V lost 4 bases to trimming and J lost 5 bases; unmatched junction nucleotides: 4. CDR3 sequence reads: CASSALAGANNEQFF. CDR3 coding DNA: TGTGCCAGCAGTGCACTAGCGGGAGCCAACAATGAGCAGTTCTTC.

The gene calls are TRBV6-1 and TRBJ2-5; maybe TRBD1 (6 bases). Trimming took off 4 bases at V and 2 bases at J, with 11 bases between the two ends. Germline V gene lookup returns CDR1 MNHNS and CDR2 SASEGT. CDR3 length: 14 amino acids. The CDR3 DNA reads as TGTGCCAGCAGTGGGGGGCTCCTACAAGAGACCCAGTACTTC. This codes for CASSGGLLQETQYF.

The chain carries TRBV6-1 and TRBJ2-1; D call uncertain. Germline CDR1 MNHNS, CDR2 SASEGT. The CDR3 is made up of 15 amino acids. Trimming took off 5 bases at V and 8 bases at J, with 19 bases between the two ends. The CDR3 DNA follows: TGTGCCAGCAGTCCTACCCTAGGATCCTCGGATGAGCAGTTCTTC. Protein: CASSPTLGSSDEQFF.

This chain connects TRBV6-5 to TRBJ1-2; a possible D gene is TRBD1 (5 bases). The CDR3 runs to 13 residues. V lost 6 bases and J 8 bases, leaving 16 bases between the germline ends. Germline CDR1 is MNHEY and CDR2 is SVGAGI. The CDR3 here is CASSLPQGFGYTF. The CDR3 nucleotides are TGTGCCAGCAGCCTTCCCCAGGGATTCGGCTACACCTTC.

CDR3 residues: CASSQAPGQGYNEQYF. CDR3 DNA sequence: TGCGCCAGCAGCCAAGCGCCGGGACAGGGGTACAACGAGCAGTACTTC. This sequence joins TRBV4-3 and TRBJ2-7; 10 positions match TRBD1. Germline assignment: CDR1 LGHNA and CDR2 YSLEER. The CDR3 contains 16 residues. The ends lost 1 base at V and 5 bases at J; junction bases unmatched: 8.

The chain combines TRBV18 with TRBJ2-3; TRBD2 matches 10 bases. The CDR3 consists of 15 residues. Unmatched junction bases numbered 1, after V lost 2 bases and J lost 2 bases. Germline CDR1 KGHSH, CDR2 LQKENI. Here the CDR3 reads CASSPGLADTDTQYF. The CDR3 DNA follows: TGTGCCAGCTCACCAGGACTAGCGGACACAGATACGCAGTATTTT.

The J gene is TRBJ2-1, the V gene TRBV28, with D unresolved. Trimming removed 0 bases from V and 2 bases from J, with 5 bases in between. The V gene's germline CDR1 is MDHEN and CDR2 SYDVKM. There are 14 residues in the CDR3. The chain's CDR3 is CASSLWGTYNEQFF. The CDR3 DNA follows: TGTGCCAGCAGTTTATGGGGGACCTACAATGAGCAGTTCTTC.

The gene calls are TRBV6-1 and TRBJ2-5, with TRBD1 as a possible D gene (5 bases). This CDR3 spans 13 amino acids. V dropped 4 bases and J dropped 4 bases, with 10 bases sitting between them. Germline V CDR1 and CDR2: MNHNS, SASEGT. CDR3 DNA sequence: TGTGCCAGCAGTGTGAAGGGGCCAGAGACCCAGTACTTC. It yields the protein CASSVKGPETQYF.

This sequence joins TRBV5-1 and TRBJ2-5; TRBD2 agrees at 8 bases. The CDR3 length is 14 residues. V lost 6 bases, J lost 4 bases, and 8 bases stayed unmatched. Germline lookup yields CDR1 SGHRS and CDR2 YFSETQ. This CDR3 is CASTREGQGETQYF. CDR3 coding DNA: TGCGCCAGCACACGGGAGGGCCAGGGAGAGACCCAGTACTTC. Drawing the rest from reference TRBV5-1 and TRBJ2-5, the complete variable domain is KAGVTQTPRYLIKTRGQQVTLSCSPISGHRSVSWYQQTPGQGLQFLFEYFSETQRNKGNFPGRFSGRQFSNSRSEMNVSTLELGDSALYLCASTREGQGETQYFGPGTRLLVL.

This sequence joins TRBV6-1 and TRBJ2-5, with no clear D. The germline V and J ends were trimmed by 11 bases and 5 bases, with 12 bases remaining between them. This CDR3 comprises 11 residues. CDR1 and CDR2 (germline): MNHNS, SASEGT. As DNA, the CDR3 is TGTGCCTCAAGACTGGGGGAGACCCAGTACTTC. Its protein product is CASRLGETQYF.

This clone was observed a handful of times. The gene calls are TRBV29-1 and TRBJ1-4; 8 nucleotides line up with TRBD1. Trimming removed 7 bases from V and 2 bases from J; junction bases left unmatched: 3. Germline CDR1 SQVTM, CDR2 ANQGSEA. The CDR3 spans 13 residues. In DNA form, the CDR3 reads TGCAGCGCTCAGGGGGCGACTAATGAAAAACTGTTTTTT. Its protein is CSAQGATNEKLFF.

A word on this clone: This same CDR3 is encoded by further DNA sequences in the sample. The CDR3 protein is CSVAWGQETQYF. In nucleotides, the CDR3 is TGCAGCGTCGCTTGGGGGCAAGAGACCCAGTACTTC. The chain joins TRBV29-1 to TRBJ2-5; D possibly matches TRBD1 or TRBD2 (5 bases each). The length of the CDR3 is 12 residues. Germline CDR1 SQVTM, CDR2 ANQGSEA. Trimming cost V 6 bases and J 2 bases, with 10 bases left between them.

This clone was picked up a small number of times. The rearrangement joins TRBV7-8 to TRBJ2-6; D is perhaps TRBD2 (5 bases). Germline values: CDR1 SGHVS, CDR2 FQNEAQ. The V end lost 5 bases, the J end lost 0 bases, and 8 bases lay between the germline ends. The CDR3 sequence is 15 residues long. CDR3 sequence reads: CASSQGSSGANVLTF. In DNA, the CDR3 is TGTGCCAGCAGCCAAGGGAGCTCTGGGGCCAACGTCCTGACTTTC.

This clone was seen more than once but under ten times. The chain links TRBV28 to TRBJ1-2, with D tentatively TRBD1 (5 bases). Germline loops: CDR1 MDHEN, CDR2 SYDVKM. V was pared by 7 bases and J by 0 bases, with 12 bases between. This CDR3 is 14 amino acids long. The CDR3 loop is CASKDSVTNYGYTF. CDR3 nucleotide sequence: TGTGCCAGCAAAGACAGCGTAACTAACTATGGCTACACCTTC.